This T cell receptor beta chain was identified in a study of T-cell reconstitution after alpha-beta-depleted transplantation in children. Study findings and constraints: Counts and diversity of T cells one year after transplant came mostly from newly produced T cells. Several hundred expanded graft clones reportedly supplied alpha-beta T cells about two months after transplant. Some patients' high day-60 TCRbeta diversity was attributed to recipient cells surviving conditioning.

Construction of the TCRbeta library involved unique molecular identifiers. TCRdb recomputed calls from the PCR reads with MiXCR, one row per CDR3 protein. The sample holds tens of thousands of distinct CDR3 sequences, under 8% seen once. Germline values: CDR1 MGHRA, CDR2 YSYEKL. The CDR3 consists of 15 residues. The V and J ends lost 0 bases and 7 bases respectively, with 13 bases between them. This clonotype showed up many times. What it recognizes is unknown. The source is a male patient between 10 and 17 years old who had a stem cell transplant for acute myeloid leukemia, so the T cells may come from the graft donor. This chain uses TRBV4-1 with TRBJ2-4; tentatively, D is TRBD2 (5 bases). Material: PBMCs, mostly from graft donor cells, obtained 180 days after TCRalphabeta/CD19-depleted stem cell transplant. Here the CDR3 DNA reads TGCGCCAGCAGCCAAGAAGACACCCGAGGGAACATTCAGTACTTC. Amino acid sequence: CASSQEDTRGNIQYF.